These T cell receptor beta chains were read from a single sample in a study of T-cell reconstitution after alpha-beta-depleted transplantation in children. TCRdb re-analysed the PCR reads in MiXCR, keeping a single row per CDR3 protein. The sample holds 90,000 to 130,000 distinct CDR3 sequences; about 9.3% are singletons and the top ten take about 7.3%. Source: PBMCs from the stem cell graft donor, taken from the stem cell graft. The origin of the receptors is a human donor who donated a stem cell graft to a child with acute lymphoblastic leukemia. Both conserved end residues are part of each CDR3. A D gene is named only where the DNA matches it firmly. Clone sizes are given selectively: once, few, many, or a class where the clone is expanded.

size,J,V,D,CDR3,DNA
many,TRBJ2-1,TRBV4-2,.,CASSQDGGGQDNEQFF,TGTGCCAGCAGCCAAGATGGGGGTGGGCAGGACAATGAGCAGTTCTTC
many,TRBJ2-5,TRBV5-1,.,CASSPLPPEGGTRETQYF,TGCGCCAGCAGCCCACTCCCCCCGGAAGGCGGGACAAGGGAGACCCAGTACTTC
many,TRBJ1-5,TRBV7-2,.,CASSLNTFQPQHF,TGTGCCAGCAGCTTAAACACGTTTCAGCCCCAGCATTTT
many,TRBJ2-3,TRBV5-1,TRBD2,CASSSSGGNTDTQYF,TGCGCCAGCAGTTCCAGCGGGGGAAACACAGATACGCAGTATTTT
many,TRBJ2-6,TRBV11-2,.,CASRPNRGGVKGANVLTF,TGTGCCAGCAGACCTAACAGGGGAGGGGTGAAAGGGGCCAACGTCCTGACTTTC
many,TRBJ1-5,TRBV12-3/TRBV12-4,TRBD1,CASSRGQGNHPQHF,TGTGCCAGCAGCCGGGGACAGGGAAATCACCCCCAGCATTTT
many,TRBJ2-2,TRBV10-3,TRBD1,CAISVSQTGTTGELFF,TGTGCCATCAGTGTAAGTCAGACAGGGACGACCGGGGAGCTGTTTTTT
many,TRBJ2-1,TRBV11-3,.,CASKSLISSYNEQFF,TGTGCCAGCAAAAGTTTGATAAGCTCCTACAATGAGCAGTTCTTC
many,TRBJ2-7,TRBV6-5,TRBD2,CASSYSSGGAYEQYF,TGTGCCAGCAGTTACTCTAGCGGGGGGGCCTACGAGCAGTACTTC
many,TRBJ2-3,TRBV7-2,.,CASSLARARGLDTQYF,TGTGCCAGCAGCTTAGCACGAGCGCGAGGGCTAGATACGCAGTATTTT
many,TRBJ1-1,TRBV7-9,.,CASSAAEGNTEAFF,TGTGCCAGCAGCGCAGCCGAGGGGAACACTGAAGCTTTCTTT
.,TRBJ2-2,TRBV30,TRBD1,CAWLGQVGTGELFF,TGTGCCTGGCTGGGACAGGTGGGGACCGGGGAGCTGTTTTTT
many,TRBJ2-1,TRBV20-1,TRBD1,CSARGFTDEQFF,TGCAGTGCCAGGGGGTTTACAGATGAGCAGTTCTTC
many,TRBJ2-7,TRBV4-2,.,CASSQEGVWGVEQYF,TGTGCCAGCAGCCAAGAGGGGGTGTGGGGGGTCGAGCAGTACTTC
many,TRBJ2-2,TRBV15,.,CATSRDKRAGELFF,TGTGCCACCAGCAGAGATAAACGGGCCGGGGAGCTGTTTTTT
many,TRBJ2-3,TRBV13,.,CASSLGSGPLTDTQYF,TGTGCCAGCAGCTTAGGGTCAGGTCCCCTCACAGATACGCAGTATTTT
many,TRBJ1-6,TRBV5-1,TRBD1,CASSRAPDRGFLPLHF,TGCGCCAGCAGCCGGGCACCCGACAGGGGCTTTCTACCCCTCCACTTT
.,TRBJ2-3,TRBV6-5,.,CASSYGGGIVHTDTQYF,TGTGCCAGCAGTTATGGTGGGGGTATAGTCCACACAGATACGCAGTATTTT
many,TRBJ2-5,TRBV9,.,CASSAKGNYRGGETQYF,TGTGCCAGCAGCGCCAAGGGCAACTACAGGGGAGGGGAGACCCAGTACTTC
many,TRBJ2-2,TRBV15,.,CATSNMRTGELFF,TGTGCCACCAGCAATATGCGGACCGGGGAGCTGTTTTTT
many,TRBJ2-1,TRBV5-1,TRBD1,CASELEMGQGYNEQFF,TGCGCCAGCGAGCTTGAAATGGGACAGGGTTACAATGAGCAGTTCTTC
many,TRBJ1-2,TRBV5-1,.,CASSLGTARYGYTF,TGCGCCAGCAGCTTGGGGACAGCTCGCTATGGCTACACCTTC
many,TRBJ2-5,TRBV4-3,TRBD1,CASSRIISGTGGEETQYF,TGCGCCAGCAGCCGGATCATTTCCGGGACAGGGGGCGAAGAGACCCAGTACTTC
many,TRBJ2-3,TRBV20-1,TRBD2,CSATLAGSTDTQYF,TGCAGTGCTACTTTAGCGGGGTCCACAGATACGCAGTATTTT
many,TRBJ2-1,TRBV6-5,.,CASTRDGGNEQFF,TGTGCCAGCACCCGCGACGGGGGCAATGAGCAGTTCTTC
many,TRBJ2-5,TRBV7-6,.,CASSLANGGQETQYF,TGTGCCAGCAGCTTAGCCAATGGCGGCCAAGAGACCCAGTACTTC
many,TRBJ1-4,TRBV4-3,.,CASSQDRYATNEKLFF,TGCGCCAGCAGCCAAGACCGATACGCAACTAATGAAAAACTGTTTTTT
many,TRBJ1-5,TRBV20-1,.,CSARGETGNQPQHF,TGCAGTGCTAGAGGGGAAACCGGGAATCAGCCCCAGCATTTT
.,TRBJ2-7,TRBV18,.,CASSSSQGRIEQYF,TGTGCCAGCTCATCCTCGCAGGGCAGGATCGAGCAGTACTTC
many,TRBJ1-2,TRBV6-5,.,CASSYTQVGGGYTF,TGTGCCAGCAGTTACACCCAGGTCGGGGGCGGCTACACCTTC
once,TRBJ2-1,TRBV3-1,TRBD2,CASSWTSGGAGEQFF,TGTGCCAGCAGCTGGACTAGCGGGGGGGCTGGCGAGCAGTTCTTC
many,TRBJ1-2,TRBV29-1,.,CSVENSESLTNYGYTF,TGCAGCGTTGAAAACTCGGAAAGCCTAACTAACTATGGCTACACCTTC
many,TRBJ2-1,TRBV5-1,TRBD2,CASSLTAGGPDEQFF,TGCGCCAGCAGCTTGACGGCGGGGGGGCCGGATGAGCAGTTCTTC
many,TRBJ2-5,TRBV6-5,TRBD2,CASSPGSGGNQETQYF,TGTGCCAGCAGCCCAGGAAGCGGGGGCAACCAAGAGACCCAGTACTTC
many,TRBJ2-7,TRBV9,.,CASSVGGGGNYEQYF,TGTGCCAGCAGCGTGGGTGGAGGGGGCAACTACGAGCAGTACTTC
many,TRBJ1-6,TRBV6-2/TRBV6-3,TRBD1,CASSYLTPGQSTSSYNSPLHF,TGTGCCAGCAGTTATTTGACGCCGGGACAGTCAACTAGCTCCTATAATTCACCCCTCCACTTT
many,TRBJ1-4,TRBV7-2,TRBD1,CASSQDRVNEKLFF,TGTGCCAGCAGCCAGGACAGGGTTAATGAAAAACTGTTTTTT
many,TRBJ1-6,TRBV7-9,.,CASSFEYSPLHF,TGTGCCAGCAGCTTTGAGTATTCACCCCTCCACTTT
many,TRBJ2-5,TRBV29-1,.,CSVEDILFGENQETQYF,TGCAGCGTTGAAGACATCCTCTTCGGGGAGAACCAAGAGACCCAGTACTTC
many,TRBJ2-6,TRBV18,TRBD1,CASSSIRTGGGGGANVLTF,TGTGCCAGCTCATCCATCCGCACAGGGGGCGGAGGTGGGGCCAACGTCCTGACTTTC
.,TRBJ1-6,TRBV5-6,TRBD1,CASNQDRGNSPLHF,TGTGCCAGCAACCAAGACAGGGGGAATTCACCCCTCCACTTT
many,TRBJ2-5,TRBV4-3,.,CASSQEGVESSQETQYF,TGCGCCAGCAGCCAAGAGGGGGTAGAATCCAGCCAAGAGACCCAGTACTTC
many,TRBJ2-7,TRBV6-5,.,CASSYGATYEQYF,TGTGCCAGCAGTTACGGGGCAACCTACGAGCAGTACTTC
many,TRBJ2-1,TRBV18,.,CASSPASGQGNNEQFF,TGTGCCAGCTCACCGGCTAGCGGACAGGGTAACAATGAGCAGTTCTTC
many,TRBJ2-3,TRBV7-9,TRBD2,CASSRLAGGRDTQYF,TGTGCCAGCAGCCGACTAGCGGGAGGTAGGGATACGCAGTATTTT
many,TRBJ2-7,TRBV9,.,CASSPREGGEQYF,TGTGCCAGCAGCCCCAGAGAGGGAGGCGAGCAGTACTTC
many,TRBJ2-7,TRBV6-1,.,CASSKDSNSYEQYF,TGTGCCAGCAGTAAGGACTCAAATTCCTACGAGCAGTACTTC
few,TRBJ2-5,TRBV2,TRBD2,CASTGLAGGLGETQYF,TGTGCCAGCACCGGACTAGCGGGCGGCCTTGGGGAGACCCAGTACTTC
many,TRBJ2-3,TRBV2,TRBD2,CASRATSGGADTDTQYF,TGTGCCAGCAGGGCCACTAGCGGGGGGGCGGACACAGATACGCAGTATTTT
many,TRBJ1-1,TRBV28,.,CASTRLGDTVNTEAFF,TGTGCCAGCACCCGACTGGGGGACACGGTTAACACTGAAGCTTTCTTT
many,TRBJ1-2,TRBV3-1,.,CASSLIGLGSNYGYTF,TGTGCCAGCAGCCTTATAGGCCTCGGGTCCAACTATGGCTACACCTTC
.,TRBJ1-2,TRBV9,TRBD1,CASSVGTGANYGYTF,TGTGCCAGCAGCGTAGGTACAGGGGCTAACTATGGCTACACCTTC
many,TRBJ1-6,TRBV12-3/TRBV12-4,TRBD1,CASSPRQGWSPLHF,TGTGCCAGCAGCCCAAGACAGGGTTGGTCACCCCTCCACTTT
many,TRBJ2-3,TRBV28,.,CASNRVGDPTSTDTQYF,TGTGCCAGTAATAGGGTGGGGGATCCTACTAGCACAGATACGCAGTATTTT
many,TRBJ2-7,TRBV15,.,CATSRVRGVPEQYF,TGTGCCACCAGCAGAGTCAGGGGAGTTCCGGAGCAGTACTTC
many,TRBJ2-5,TRBV7-2,.,CASSLEGKTQYF,TGTGCCAGCAGCTTAGAGGGGAAGACCCAGTACTTC